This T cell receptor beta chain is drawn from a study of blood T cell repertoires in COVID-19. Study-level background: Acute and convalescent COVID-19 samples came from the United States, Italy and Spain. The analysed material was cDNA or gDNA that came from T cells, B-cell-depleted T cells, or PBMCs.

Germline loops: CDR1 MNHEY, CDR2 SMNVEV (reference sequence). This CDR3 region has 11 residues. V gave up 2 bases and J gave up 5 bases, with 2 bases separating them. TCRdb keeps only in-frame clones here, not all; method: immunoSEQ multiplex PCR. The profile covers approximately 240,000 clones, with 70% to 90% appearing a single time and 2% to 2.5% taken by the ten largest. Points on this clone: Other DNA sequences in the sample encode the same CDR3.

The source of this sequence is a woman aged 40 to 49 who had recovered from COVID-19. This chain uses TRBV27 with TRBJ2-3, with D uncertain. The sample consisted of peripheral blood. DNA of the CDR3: TGTGCCAGCAGTTTACGAGATACGCAGTATTTT. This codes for CASSLRDTQYF.